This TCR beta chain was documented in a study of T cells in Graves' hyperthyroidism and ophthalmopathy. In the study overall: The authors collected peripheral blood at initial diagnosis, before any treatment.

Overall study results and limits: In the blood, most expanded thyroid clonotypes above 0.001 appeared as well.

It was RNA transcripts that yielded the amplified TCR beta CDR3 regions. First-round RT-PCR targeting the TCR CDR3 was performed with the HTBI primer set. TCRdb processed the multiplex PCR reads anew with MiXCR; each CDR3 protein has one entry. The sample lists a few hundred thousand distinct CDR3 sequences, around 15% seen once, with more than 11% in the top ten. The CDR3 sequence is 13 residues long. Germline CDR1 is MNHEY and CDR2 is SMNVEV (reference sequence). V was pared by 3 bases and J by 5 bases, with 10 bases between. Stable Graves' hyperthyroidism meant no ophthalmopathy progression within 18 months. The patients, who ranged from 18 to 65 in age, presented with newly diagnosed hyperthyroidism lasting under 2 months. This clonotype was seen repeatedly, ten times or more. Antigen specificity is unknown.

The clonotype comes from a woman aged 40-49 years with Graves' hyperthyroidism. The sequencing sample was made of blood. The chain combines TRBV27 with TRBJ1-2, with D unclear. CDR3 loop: CASSFGFAYGYTF. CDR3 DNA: TGTGCCAGCAGTTTCGGGTTCGCGTATGGCTACACCTTC.